This T cell receptor beta chain emerged from a study of yellow fever vaccine responses in identical twins. CDR1 and CDR2 (germline): SGHDT, YYEEEE. Trimming shortened V by 0 bases and J by 5 bases, and 18 bases separated the two germline ends. This CDR3 region has 16 residues. TCRdb itself ran the RT-PCR reads through MiXCR, one entry per CDR3 protein. The sample lists over 20,000 distinct CDR3 sequences, 60% to 80% occurring once. The sample in question was T cells from blood (PBMCs), unsorted or a sorted subset (not recorded which), obtained before or after yellow fever vaccination (not recorded which). This clonotype was obtained from a woman under 30 who received the yellow fever vaccine. The genes are TRBV5-6 and TRBJ2-7, with a weak D call TRBD2 (6 bases). CDR3 residues: CASSLAVRRVIHEQYV. The CDR3 DNA reads TGTGCCAGCAGCTTGGCTGTTAGGAGGGTCATCCACGAGCAGTACGTC.